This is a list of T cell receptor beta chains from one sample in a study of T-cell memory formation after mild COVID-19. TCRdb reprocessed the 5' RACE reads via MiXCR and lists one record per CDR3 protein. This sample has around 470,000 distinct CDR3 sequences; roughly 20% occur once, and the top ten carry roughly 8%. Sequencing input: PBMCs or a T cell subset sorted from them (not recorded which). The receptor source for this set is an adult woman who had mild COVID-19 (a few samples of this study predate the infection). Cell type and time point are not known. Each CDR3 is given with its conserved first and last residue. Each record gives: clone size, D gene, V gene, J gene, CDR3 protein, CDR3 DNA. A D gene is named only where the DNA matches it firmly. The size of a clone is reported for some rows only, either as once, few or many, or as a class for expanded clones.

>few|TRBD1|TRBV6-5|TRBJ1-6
CASTLRGDRAYNSPLHF
TGTGCCAGCACATTAAGAGGGGACAGAGCCTATAATTCACCCCTCCACTTT
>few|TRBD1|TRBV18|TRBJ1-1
CASSVTGGRNTEAFF
TGTGCCAGCTCAGTCACAGGGGGGAGGAACACTGAAGCTTTCTTT
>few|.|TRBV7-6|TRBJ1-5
CASSTEQGDQPQHF
TGTGCCAGCAGCACAGAACAGGGAGATCAGCCCCAGCATTTT
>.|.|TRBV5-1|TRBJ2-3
CASSFLLETDTQYF
TGCGCCAGCAGCTTTTTACTGGAGACAGATACGCAGTATTTT
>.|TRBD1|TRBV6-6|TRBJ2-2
CASSYQGAGGTGELFF
TGTGCCAGCAGTTACCAAGGCGCAGGGGGAACCGGGGAGCTGTTTTTT
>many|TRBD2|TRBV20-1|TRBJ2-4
CSARGGLGLAKNIQYF
TGCAGTGCTCGAGGGGGACTAGGTCTAGCCAAAAACATTCAGTACTTC
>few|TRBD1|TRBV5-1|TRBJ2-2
CASSSGTGGTGELFF
TGCGCCAGCAGCTCCGGGACAGGGGGCACCGGGGAGCTGTTTTTT
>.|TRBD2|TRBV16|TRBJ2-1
CASSRSGRDNNEQFF
TGTGCCAGCAGCCGTAGCGGGAGGGATAACAATGAGCAGTTCTTC
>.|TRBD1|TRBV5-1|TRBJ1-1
CASSLAGTGREAFF
TGCGCCAGCAGCTTGGCCGGGACAGGGAGAGAAGCTTTCTTT
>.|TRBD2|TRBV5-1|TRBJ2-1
CASSWPFGTSVNEQFF
TGCGCCAGCAGCTGGCCCTTCGGGACTAGTGTCAATGAGCAGTTCTTC
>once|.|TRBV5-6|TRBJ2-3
CASSLVAGQTSDTQYF
TGTGCCAGCAGCTTGGTGGCTGGACAGACGTCAGATACGCAGTATTTT
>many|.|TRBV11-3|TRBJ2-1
CASRSGLTNEQFF
TGTGCCAGCAGATCCGGACTAACCAATGAGCAGTTCTTC
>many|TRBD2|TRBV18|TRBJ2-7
CASSPGLAEAEQYF
TGTGCCAGCTCACCAGGGCTAGCGGAGGCCGAGCAGTACTTC
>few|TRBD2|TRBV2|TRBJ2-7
CASSSGRDSYEQYF
TGTGCCAGCAGTAGCGGGAGGGACTCCTACGAGCAGTACTTC
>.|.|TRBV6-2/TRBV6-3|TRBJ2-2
CASSYSHTGELFF
TGTGCCAGCAGTTACAGCCACACCGGGGAGCTGTTTTTT
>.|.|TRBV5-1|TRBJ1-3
CASSLKATGNTIYF
TGCGCCAGCAGCTTGAAAGCAACTGGAAACACCATATATTTT
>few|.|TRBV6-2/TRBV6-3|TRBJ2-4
CASSRVSDKNIQYF
TGTGCCAGCAGCCGGGTCAGTGACAAAAACATTCAGTACTTC